This TCR beta chain was found in a study of blood T cell repertoires in COVID-19. This clone was detected only once. Clones were sequenced by immunoSEQ multiplex PCR, and TCRdb holds only the in-frame ones, with some missing. The table includes 130,000 to 150,000 clones, more than 75% detected once. Input material: peripheral blood. The receptor was isolated from a man between 60 and 70 years old with acute or convalescent COVID-19.

The CDR3 region has the DNA TGTGCCAGCAGCCAAGACGGCGGGTGGCTAGCGGGAGCCAATGAGCAGTTCTTC. Its protein is CASSQDGGWLAGANEQFF. The V call is TRBV3-1 (or the pseudogene TRBV3-2), the J call TRBJ2-1; 10 bases agree with TRBD2. The CDR3 consists of 18 residues. CDR1 and CDR2 (germline): LGHDT, YNNKEL (reference sequence). V trimming: 0 bases; J trimming: 6 bases; junction bases outside the gene matches: 11.